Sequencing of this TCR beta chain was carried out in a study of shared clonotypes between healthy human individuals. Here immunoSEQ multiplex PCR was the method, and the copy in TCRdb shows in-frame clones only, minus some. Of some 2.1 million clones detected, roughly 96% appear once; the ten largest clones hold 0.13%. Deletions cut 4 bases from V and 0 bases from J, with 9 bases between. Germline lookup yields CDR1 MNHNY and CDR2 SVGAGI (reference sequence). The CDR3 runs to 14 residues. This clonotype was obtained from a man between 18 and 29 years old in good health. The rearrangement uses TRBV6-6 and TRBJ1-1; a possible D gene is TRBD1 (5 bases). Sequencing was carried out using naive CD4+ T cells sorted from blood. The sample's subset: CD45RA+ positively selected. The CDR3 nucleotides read TGTGCCAGCAGTTCGGGGCGGTTGAACACTGAAGCTTTCTTT. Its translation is CASSSGRLNTEAFF.